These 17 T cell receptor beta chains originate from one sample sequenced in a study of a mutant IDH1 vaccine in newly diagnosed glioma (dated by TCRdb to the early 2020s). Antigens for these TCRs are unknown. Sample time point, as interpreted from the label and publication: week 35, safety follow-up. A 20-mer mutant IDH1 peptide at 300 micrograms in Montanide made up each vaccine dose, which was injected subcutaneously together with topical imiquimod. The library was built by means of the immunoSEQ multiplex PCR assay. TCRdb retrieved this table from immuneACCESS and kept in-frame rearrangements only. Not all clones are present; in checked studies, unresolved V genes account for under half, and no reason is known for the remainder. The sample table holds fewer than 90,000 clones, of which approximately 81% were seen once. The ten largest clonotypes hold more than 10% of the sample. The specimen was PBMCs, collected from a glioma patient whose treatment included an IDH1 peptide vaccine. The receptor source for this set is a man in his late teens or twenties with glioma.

Written as DNA, the CDR3 is TGTGCCAGCAGCGTTACCTACGAGCAGTACTTC. The encoded protein is CASSVTYEQYF. The chain is built from TRBV7-9 and TRBJ2-7; D is uncertain. This CDR3 has 11 residues. V lost 5 bases to trimming and J lost 2 bases, with 4 bases between them. Looked up from germline, CDR1 is SEHNR and CDR2 is FQNEAQ (reference sequence).

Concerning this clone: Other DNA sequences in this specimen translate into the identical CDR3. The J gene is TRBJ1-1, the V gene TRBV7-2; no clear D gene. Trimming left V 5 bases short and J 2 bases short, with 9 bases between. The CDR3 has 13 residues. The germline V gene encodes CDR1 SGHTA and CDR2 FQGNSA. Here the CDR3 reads CASSRQANTEAFF. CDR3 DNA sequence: TGTGCCAGCAGCCGGCAGGCAAACACTGAAGCTTTCTTT. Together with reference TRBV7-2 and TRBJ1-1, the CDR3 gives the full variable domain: GAGVSQSPSNKVTEKGKDVELRCDPISGHTALYWYRQSLGQGLEFLIYFQGNSAPDKSGLPSDRFSAERTGGSVSTLTIQRTQQEDSAVYLCASSRQANTEAFFGQGTRLTVV.

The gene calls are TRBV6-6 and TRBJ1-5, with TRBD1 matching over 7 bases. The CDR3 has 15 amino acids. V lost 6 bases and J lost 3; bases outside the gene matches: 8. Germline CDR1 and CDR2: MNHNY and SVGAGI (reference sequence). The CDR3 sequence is CASSRDSSSNQPQHF. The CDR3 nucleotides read TGTGCCAGCAGCCGGGACAGTTCGTCCAATCAGCCCCAGCATTTT.

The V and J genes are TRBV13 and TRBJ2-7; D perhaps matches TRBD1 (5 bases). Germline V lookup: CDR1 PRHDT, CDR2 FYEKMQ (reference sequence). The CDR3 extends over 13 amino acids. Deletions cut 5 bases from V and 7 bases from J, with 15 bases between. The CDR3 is CASSTRTKMEQYF. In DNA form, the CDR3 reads TGTGCCAGCAGCACCCGGACAAAGATGGAGCAGTACTTC. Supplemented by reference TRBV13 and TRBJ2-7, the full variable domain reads AAGVIQSPRHLIKEKRETATLKCYPIPRHDTVYWYQQGPGQDPQFLISFYEKMQSDKGSIPDRFSAQQFSDYHSELNMSSLELGDSALYFCASSTRTKMEQYFGPGTRLTVT.

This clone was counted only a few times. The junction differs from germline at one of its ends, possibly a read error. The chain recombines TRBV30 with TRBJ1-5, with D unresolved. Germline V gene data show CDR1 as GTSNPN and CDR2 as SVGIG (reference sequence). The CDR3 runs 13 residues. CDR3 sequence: CAWTRSSHQPQHF. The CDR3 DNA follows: TGTGCCTGGACCCGCAGTAGCCATCAGCCCCAGCATTTT.

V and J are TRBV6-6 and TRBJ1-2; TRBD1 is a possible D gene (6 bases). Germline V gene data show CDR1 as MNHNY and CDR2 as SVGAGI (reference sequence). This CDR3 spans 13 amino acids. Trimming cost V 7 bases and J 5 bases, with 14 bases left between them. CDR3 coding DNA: TGTGCCAGCACCTACGGGGGGCGGTATGGCTACACCTTC. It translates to CASTYGGRYGYTF.

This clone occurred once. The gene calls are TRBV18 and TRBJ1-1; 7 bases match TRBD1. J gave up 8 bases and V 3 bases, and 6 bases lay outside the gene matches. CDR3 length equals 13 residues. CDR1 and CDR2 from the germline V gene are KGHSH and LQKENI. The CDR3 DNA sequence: TGTGCCAGCTCACCCGGACAGGCCGGAGAAGCTTTCTTT. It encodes CASSPGQAGEAFF.

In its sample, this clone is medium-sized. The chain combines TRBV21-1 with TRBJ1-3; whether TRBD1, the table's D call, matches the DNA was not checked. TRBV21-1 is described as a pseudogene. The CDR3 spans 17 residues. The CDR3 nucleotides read TGTGCCAGCAGCAAAGTGGGACAGTCGAGCTCTGGAAACACCATATATTTT. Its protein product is CASSKVGQSSSGNTIYF.

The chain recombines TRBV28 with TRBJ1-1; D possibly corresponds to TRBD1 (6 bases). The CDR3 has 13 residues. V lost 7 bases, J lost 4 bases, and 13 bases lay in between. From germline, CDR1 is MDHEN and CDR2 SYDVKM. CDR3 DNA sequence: TGTGCCAGCATAAGGGGGGGTGGCACTGAAGCTTTCTTT. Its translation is CASIRGGGTEAFF. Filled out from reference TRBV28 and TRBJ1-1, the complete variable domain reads DVKVTQSSRYLVKRTGEKVFLECVQDMDHENMFWYRQDPGLGLRLIYFSYDVKMKEKGDIPEGYSVSREKKERFSLILESASTNQTSMYLCASIRGGGTEAFFGQGTRLTVV.

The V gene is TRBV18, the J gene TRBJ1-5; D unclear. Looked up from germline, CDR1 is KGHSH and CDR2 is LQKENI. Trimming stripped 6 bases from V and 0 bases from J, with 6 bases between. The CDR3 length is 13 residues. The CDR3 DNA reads TGTGCCAGCTCCCAATATAGCAATCAGCCCCAGCATTTT. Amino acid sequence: CASSQYSNQPQHF.

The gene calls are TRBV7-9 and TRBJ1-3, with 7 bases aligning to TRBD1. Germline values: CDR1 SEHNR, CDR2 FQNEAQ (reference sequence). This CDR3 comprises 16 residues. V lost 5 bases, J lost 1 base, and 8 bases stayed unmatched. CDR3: CASSPHSTGSGNTIYF. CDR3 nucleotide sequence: TGTGCCAGCAGCCCTCACTCGACAGGGTCTGGAAACACCATATATTTT.

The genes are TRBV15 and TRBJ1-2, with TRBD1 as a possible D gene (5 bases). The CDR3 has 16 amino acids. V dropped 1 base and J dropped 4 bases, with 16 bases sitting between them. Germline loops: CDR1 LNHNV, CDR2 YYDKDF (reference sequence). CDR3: CATSRVGPLSPYGYTF. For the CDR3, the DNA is TGTGCCACCAGCAGAGTGGGGCCACTATCCCCCTATGGCTACACCTTC.

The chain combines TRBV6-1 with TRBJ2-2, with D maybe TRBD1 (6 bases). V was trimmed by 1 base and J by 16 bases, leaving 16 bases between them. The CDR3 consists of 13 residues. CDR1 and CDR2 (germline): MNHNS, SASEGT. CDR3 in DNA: TGTGCCAGCAGTGAAGGGGTAACAGGGCGGTCGTTTTTT. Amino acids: CASSEGVTGRSFF.

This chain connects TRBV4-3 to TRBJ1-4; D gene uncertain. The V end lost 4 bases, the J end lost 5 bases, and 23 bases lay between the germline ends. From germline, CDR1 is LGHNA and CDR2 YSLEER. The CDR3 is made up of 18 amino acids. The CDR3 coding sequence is TGCGCCAGCAGCCGCGACCGGGTCTCCACTAGACCGAATGAAAAACTGTTTTTT. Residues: CASSRDRVSTRPNEKLFF.

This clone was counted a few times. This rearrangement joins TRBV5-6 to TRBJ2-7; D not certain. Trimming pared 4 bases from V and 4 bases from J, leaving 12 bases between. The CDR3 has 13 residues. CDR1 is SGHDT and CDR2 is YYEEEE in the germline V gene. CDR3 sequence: CASSPKKRYEQYF. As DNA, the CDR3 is TGTGCCAGCAGCCCGAAAAAAAGATACGAGCAGTACTTC. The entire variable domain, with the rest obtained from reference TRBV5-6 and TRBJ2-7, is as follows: DAGVTQSPTHLIKTRGQQVTLRCSPKSGHDTVSWYQQALGQGPQFIFQYYEEEERQRGNFPDRFSGHQFPNYSSELNVNALLLGDSALYLCASSPKKRYEQYFGPGTRLTVT.

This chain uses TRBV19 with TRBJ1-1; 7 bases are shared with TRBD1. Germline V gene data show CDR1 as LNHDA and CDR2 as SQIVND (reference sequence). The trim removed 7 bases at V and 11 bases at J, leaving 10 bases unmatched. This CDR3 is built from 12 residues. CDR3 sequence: CASISRQGVAFF. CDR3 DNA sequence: TGTGCCAGTATTAGTCGACAGGGTGTGGCTTTCTTT.

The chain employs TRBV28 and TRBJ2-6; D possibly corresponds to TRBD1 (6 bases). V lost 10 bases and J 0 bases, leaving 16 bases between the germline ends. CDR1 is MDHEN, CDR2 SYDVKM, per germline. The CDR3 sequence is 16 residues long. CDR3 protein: CATTGQPDSGANVLTF. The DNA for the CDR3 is TGTGCCACCACAGGGCAACCCGACTCTGGGGCCAACGTCCTGACTTTC.